This TCR beta chain is from a study of blood T cells in healthy people across ages. Whole-study findings and limits: Possibly, changes in expanded clonotypes were confounded because donor CMV status was unknown. A greater number of naive CD4+ cells and higher diversity distinguished long-lived donors from aged donors.

CDR3 length: 13 residues. J was trimmed by 11 bases and V by 8 bases; bases with no gene match: 13. CDR1 and CDR2 (germline): MNHEY, SMNVEV (reference sequence). As for this clonotype: Antigen specificity is unknown.

Then a second PCR, running about 6 to 12 cycles, was carried out with a sample-barcoded 5' primer and a J-beta primer mix. Each cDNA molecule was tagged by a template-switch adaptor that had 12 random nucleotides. The study obtained at least 2.5 million CDR3-containing paired-end reads from every sample. TCRdb passed the 5' RACE reads through MiXCR, listing each CDR3 protein once. The sample lists about 1,000,000 distinct CDR3 sequences, around 45% occurring once. This rearrangement joins TRBV27 to TRBJ2-5; 8 bases map to TRBD2. This sequence was found in a woman between 55 and 75 years old in good health. The source material was blood. CDR3 region: CASRRGGREEQYF. The CDR3, as DNA: TGTGCCAGCCGTCGGGGGGGGCGGGAAGAGCAGTACTTC.